The source of this TCR beta chain is a study of cytomegalovirus exposure and HLA in healthy donors. Across the study: Membership in the Caucasian-associated ancestry cluster was found for 75% to 90% of approximately 430 genotyped donors.

The PCR used 60 Vbeta and 13 Jbeta primers. Here immunoSEQ multiplex PCR was the method, and the copy in TCRdb shows in-frame clones only, minus some. The top ten clones hold about 4.4% of a sample with 140,000 to 150,000 clones, under 90% of them seen once. Study results and caveats: One variant, a missense change in DCLRE1C, was linked in a later analysis to TCR beta V- and J-gene trimming. The investigators catalogued 180 or so TCR beta chains as cytomegalovirus-associated. Most TCR beta V segments were productive about 90% or about 30% of the time in an earlier analysis.

V lost 5 bases to trimming and J lost 3 bases; unmatched junction nucleotides: 9. Germline CDR1 SGHRS, CDR2 YFSETQ. The CDR3 extends over 16 amino acids. To note about this clone: The antigen is not known.

The clonotype comes from a man aged 40-49 years in good health and CMV-seronegative. The chain uses TRBV5-1 and TRBJ2-2; 8 bases align to TRBD1. Sample: PBMCs. CDR3 in DNA: TGCGCCAGCAGTCCGGGGTCAGGGGGCGACACCGGGGAGCTGTTTTTT. Translation: CASSPGSGGDTGELFF.